This entry is about one TCR beta chain. The data stem from a study of preoperative IRX-2 immunotherapy in early breast cancer. Treatment here: preoperative locoregional IRX-2 cytokine immunotherapy. This phase Ib study tested locoregional IRX-2 cytokine immunotherapy given before surgery. Assay used: immunoSEQ multiplex PCR; TCRdb lists only in-frame clones, some missing. The sample contains 40,000 to 45,000 clones, about 95% of which appear only once. Germline loops: CDR1 SGHAT, CDR2 FQNNGV. This CDR3 contains 15 residues. With 5 bases clipped from V and 0 bases from J, the junction kept 3 bases outside the gene matches.

This material consisted of tumor tissue, taken after IRX-2 immunotherapy. V is TRBV11-2 and J is TRBJ1-5, with 8 bases aligning to TRBD1. The TCR was taken from a human donor with breast cancer. CDR3 in DNA: TGTGCCAGCAGCAGACAGGGGACTAGCAATCAGCCCCAGCATTTT. Amino acid sequence: CASSRQGTSNQPQHF. Full variable domain (rest looked up from reference TRBV11-2 and TRBJ1-5): EAGVAQSPRYKIIEKRQSVAFWCNPISGHATLYWYQQILGQGPKLLIQFQNNGVVDDSQLPKDRFSAERLKGVDSTLKIQPAKLEDSAVYLCASSRQGTSNQPQHFGDGTRLSIL.